This TCR beta chain was found in a study of cytomegalovirus exposure and HLA in healthy donors. Study in general: HLA-typed donors were the source of roughly 85 million unique TCRs held in an early data release.

Amplification used 60 Vbeta primers and 13 Jbeta primers. TCRdb keeps only in-frame clones here, not all; method: immunoSEQ multiplex PCR. The top ten clones hold under 4% of a sample with about 150,000 clones, around 75% of them seen once. The germline gives CDR1 LGHNA, CDR2 YSLEER. Trimming pared 1 base from V and 4 bases from J, leaving 13 bases between. CDR3 length: 16 residues. Details on this clone: The antigen is not known.

Study-wide results and caveats: When the data were analyzed later, several of the most significant clusters appeared to be linked to common viral pathogens. Later analysis associated a missense DCLRE1C variant with TCR beta V- and J-gene trimming.

Sequences were obtained from PBMCs. This receptor was taken from a human donor in good health. The chain recombines TRBV4-3 with TRBJ2-2; possible D gene TRBD2, 6 bases. DNA for the CDR3: TGCGCCAGCAGCCAAGGTTCGGGAGTGGGCACCGGGGAGCTGTTTTTT. It translates to CASSQGSGVGTGELFF.